This T cell receptor (beta chain) was sequenced in a study of cytomegalovirus exposure and HLA in healthy donors. Study-level points and caveats: Highly shared variants forming one cluster were likely a sequencing artifact.

Primers: 60 Vbeta forward and 13 Jbeta reverse. Generated by immunoSEQ multiplex PCR, the TCRdb table keeps only in-frame clones and is missing some. The sample records about 160,000 clones, about 80% being singletons. Relative to its sample, this clone is medium-sized. Its antigen is not known. V gave up 6 bases and J gave up 2 bases, with 20 bases separating them. Germline V gene lookup returns CDR1 LGHNA and CDR2 YNFKEQ. This CDR3 region has 16 residues. Sample: PBMCs. The TCR originated in a woman aged 50 to 60 in good health and CMV-seronegative. The chain combines TRBV4-2 with TRBJ2-7, with TRBD2 as a possible D gene (7 bases). The DNA of the CDR3 is TGTGCCAGCAGGACTTCTAGGGGGGGCCCTACCTACGAGCAGTACTTC. It is translated as CASRTSRGGPTYEQYF.